This TCR beta chain was retrieved from a study of memory CD4+ T cells and cytomegalovirus serostatus. On the study more broadly: Healthy Belgian adult donors included roughly ten CMV-positive and more than 20 CMV-negative people.

TCRdb's copy holds only in-frame clones and misses some; the assay was immunoSEQ multiplex PCR. The sample lists about 64,000 clones; approximately 71% were seen once. The sample holds one count of this clone. Single viable CD3+CD4+CD8-CD45RO+ cells were sorted as the memory CD4+ T cells. The germline CDR1 and CDR2 sequences are GTSNPN and SVGIG (reference sequence). CDR3 length: 14 amino acids. J lost 1 base, V lost 5 bases, and 5 bases had no gene match. The TCR originated in an adult in good health and CMV-seronegative. The V call is TRBV30, the J call TRBJ2-4; 7 bases map to TRBD1. Sequencing input: memory CD4+ T cells from blood. The CDR3 region is CAWEGRGAKNIQYF. The CDR3 region has the DNA TGTGCCTGGGAAGGCAGGGGGGCCAAAAACATTCAGTACTTC.